The clone carrying this T cell receptor beta chain is medium-sized. The source of the sample is a study of metastatic and nonmetastatic thyroid tumors. Study overall: Across peripheral blood and tumor or nodule tissue samples taken from malignant and benign thyroid patients, the repertoires were compared with one another.

TCRdb recomputed clones from the PCR reads via MiXCR. The data show tens of thousands of clones, 24% seen once. Patients had received no treatment of any kind before thyroid surgery. In germline, CDR1 is MDHEN, CDR2 SYDVKM. This CDR3 contains 12 residues. V was pared by 7 bases and J by 7 bases, with 13 bases between. The source is a female donor with papillary thyroid cancer or a benign thyroid nodule (not recorded which). Some clones in this sample may be carry-over from other donors' samples. Sequences were obtained from tumor tissue. The chain uses TRBV28 and TRBJ1-2; D is ambiguous. CDR3 nucleotides: TGTGCCAGCAACCGTTCCTACTCTGGCTACACCTTC. It specifies CASNRSYSGYTF.